This passage covers 29 T cell receptor beta chains from one sample sequenced in a study of T cells in Graves' hyperthyroidism and ophthalmopathy. Researchers took RNA transcripts and amplified the TCR beta CDR3 regions from them. The HTBI primer set was used in a first-round RT-PCR of the TCR CDR3. TCRdb re-analysed the multiplex PCR reads in MiXCR, keeping a single row per CDR3 protein. The sample carries approximately 300,000 distinct CDR3 sequences, 16% recorded once. Sequencing input: blood. The origin of the receptors is a man aged 25-45 years with Graves' hyperthyroidism.

Ten or more counts support this clonotype. The J gene is TRBJ2-7, the V gene TRBV7-9; maybe TRBD2 (8 bases). V lost 5 bases and J lost 3, with 17 bases in between. There are 15 residues in the CDR3. Germline CDR1 reads SEHNR; CDR2 reads FQNEAQ (reference sequence). The CDR3 spells CASSPGGDSFYEQYF. DNA for the CDR3: TGTGCCAGCAGCCCCGGGGGGGACAGCTTCTACGAGCAGTACTTC. The whole variable domain, filled in from reference TRBV7-9 and TRBJ2-7, reads DTGVSQNPRHKITKRGQNVTFRCDPISEHNRLYWYRQTLGQGPEFLTYFQNEAQLEKSRLLSDRFSAERPKGSFSTLEIQRTEQGDSAMYLCASSPGGDSFYEQYFGPGTRLTVT.

Many counts were recorded for this clonotype. The V and J genes are TRBV30 and TRBJ2-1, with a tentative D call TRBD1 (5 bases). V lost 0 bases, J lost 1 base, and 16 bases lay in between. Germline assignment: CDR1 GTSNPN and CDR2 SVGIG (reference sequence). This CDR3 comprises 17 residues. CDR3 sequence (DNA): TGTGCCTGGAGTGTACCGCCAGGGTTTGGATCCTACAATGAGCAGTTCTTC. Residues: CAWSVPPGFGSYNEQFF.

Only a few counts were recorded for this clonotype. V and J are TRBV2 and TRBJ2-5; 10 bases are a match to TRBD1. CDR3 length: 17 amino acids. The germline V gene has CDR1 SNHLY and CDR2 FYNNEI. J was trimmed by 4 bases and V by 7 bases; bases with no gene match: 15. CDR3 DNA sequence: TGTGCCAGCACCGAAAGGGACAGGGGAGGGCGTGGAGAGACCCAGTACTTC. Amino acid sequence: CASTERDRGGRGETQYF.

In its sample, this clonotype was seen many times. J is TRBJ2-7 and V is TRBV12-3 or TRBV12-4; weak D call: TRBD1 (6 bases). The CDR3 has 14 residues. Trimming removed 6 bases from V and 2 bases from J, with 14 bases in between. CDR3 DNA sequence: TGTGCCAGCAGAAAAACACAGGGCCCCTACGAGCAGTACTTC. It translates to CASRKTQGPYEQYF.

V usage is TRBV14 and J usage is TRBJ2-7; D is undetermined. The CDR3 spans 16 residues. V gave up 3 bases and J gave up 5 bases, with 20 bases separating them. Germline V lookup: CDR1 SGHDN, CDR2 FVKESK. CDR3 nucleotide sequence: TGTGCCAGCAGCCACCCTCCGGACGGGTCGGGCCACGAGCAGTACTTC. Translation gives CASSHPPDGSGHEQYF.

As for this clonotype: This clone may be a read error of a much larger clone one base away. The chain links TRBV20-1 to TRBJ2-1; 8 bases fit TRBD2. In germline, CDR1 is DFQATT, CDR2 SNEGSKA (reference sequence). There are 20 residues in the CDR3. The CDR3 spells CSARDQERLATNSEYNEHFF. The CDR3 DNA follows: TGCAGTGCTAGAGATCAGGAACGACTAGCGACAAACTCGGAATACAATGAGCACTTCTTC.

This clonotype has a single count. The V and J genes are TRBV12-3 or TRBV12-4 and TRBJ1-5, with D possibly being TRBD1 (5 bases). Trimming stripped 6 bases from V and 1 base from J, with 16 bases between. This CDR3 region has 16 residues. Written as DNA, the CDR3 is TGTGCCAGCAGCCTCATGGGACTGGGAAGCAATCAGCCCCAGCATTTT. The encoded protein is CASSLMGLGSNQPQHF.

Worth noting for this clonotype: A much larger clone lies one base from this, so it may be a read error. The rearrangement links TRBV11-3 to TRBJ2-7; the D is unclear. The CDR3 runs to 12 residues. The germline gives CDR1 SGHNT, CDR2 YENEEA. CDR3 loop: CTSSLGHYEQYF. CDR3 DNA sequence: TGTACCAGCAGCTTAGGCCACTACGAGCAGTACTTC.

Only a few counts were recorded for this clonotype. The chain recombines TRBV5-1 with TRBJ2-1; the match to TRBD2 covers 11 bases. Germline V gene lookup returns CDR1 SGHRS and CDR2 YFSETQ. The CDR3 has 15 amino acids. J lost 9 bases, V lost 2 bases, and 7 bases had no gene match. CDR3 residues: CASSLLAGGPGEQFF. The DNA for the CDR3 is TGCGCCAGCAGCTTATTAGCGGGAGGGCCAGGTGAGCAGTTCTTC.

The V call is TRBV7-9, the J call TRBJ1-2; TRBD1 aligns across 9 bases. The germline V gene has CDR1 SEHNR and CDR2 FQNEAQ (reference sequence). Trimming cost V 5 bases and J 4 bases; bases outside gene matches: 5. This CDR3 has 14 residues. The DNA of the CDR3 is TGTGCCAGCAGCACGGGACAGGGCCTCTATGGCTACACCTTC. As protein: CASSTGQGLYGYTF.

This clonotype was observed many times. The CDR3 loop is CASSLDPAGDYGYTF. The CDR3, as DNA: TGTGCCAGCAGCTTAGATCCTGCAGGGGACTATGGCTACACCTTC. The gene calls are TRBV11-3 and TRBJ1-2; possibly TRBD1 for D (6 bases). The CDR3 length is 15 residues. Per germline, CDR1 SGHNT and CDR2 YENEEA. Between the trimmed V and J ends, which lost 0 bases and 3 bases, there was a span of 11 bases.

This clonotype was detected only a few times. V usage is TRBV30 and J usage is TRBJ1-3, with D maybe TRBD1 (6 bases). Germline V CDR1 and CDR2: GTSNPN, SVGIG (reference sequence). This CDR3 contains 14 residues. The V end lost 4 bases, the J end lost 3 bases, and 13 bases lay between the germline ends. For the CDR3, the DNA is TGTGCCTGGAATCGGGGGGCCGTTGGAAACACCATATATTTT. Amino acids: CAWNRGAVGNTIYF.

This clonotype was recorded a few times. The chain links TRBV10-3 to TRBJ2-1; TRBD2 matches at 16 bases. Germline V gene data show CDR1 as ENHRY and CDR2 as SYGVKD. CDR3 length equals 21 residues. V trimming: 5 bases; J trimming: 0 bases; junction bases outside the gene matches: 13. As DNA, the CDR3 is TGTGCCATCAGTACCCCGGCCGGGACTAGCGGGAGGGCCGGCTCCTACAATGAGCAGTTCTTC. This encodes CAISTPAGTSGRAGSYNEQFF.

This clonotype was seen many times. CDR3 coding DNA: TGTGCCAGCAGTTTATCCCCCAGGGGGCAAAGCGGGGAGCTGTTTTTT. Its translation: CASSLSPRGQSGELFF. This rearrangement joins TRBV28 to TRBJ2-2; 8 nucleotides align to TRBD1. V was pared by 1 base and J by 7 bases, with 8 bases of the junction left unmatched. The length of the CDR3 is 16 residues. CDR1 and CDR2 from the germline V gene are MDHEN and SYDVKM.

The chain has TRBV3-1 and TRBJ2-3; 13 nucleotides line up with TRBD2. The V gene end was trimmed by 5 bases and the J gene end by 6 bases; junction bases not matched to a gene: 8. Looked up from germline, CDR1 is LGHDT and CDR2 is YNNKEL (reference sequence). The CDR3 extends over 16 amino acids. The CDR3 DNA reads TGTGCCAGCAGCTCGTGGACTAGCGGGAGTGGCGATACGCAGTATTTT. Protein product: CASSSWTSGSGDTQYF.

This clonotype came up many times. The rearrangement uses TRBV6-1 and TRBJ1-2, with 8 bases lining up with TRBD1. The germline gives CDR1 MNHNS, CDR2 SASEGT. The CDR3 sequence is 12 residues long. Unmatched junction bases numbered 4, after V lost 6 bases and J lost 7 bases. This CDR3 is CASRTGEGGYTF. The CDR3 DNA sequence: TGTGCCAGCAGGACAGGGGAGGGTGGCTACACCTTC.

This clonotype was found a few times. CDR3 sequence reads: CAYLRASIRTGELFF. In DNA form, the CDR3 reads TGTGCCTACCTCCGGGCCTCGATCCGGACCGGGGAGCTGTTTTTT. V usage is TRBV30 and J usage is TRBJ2-2, with no clear D. Looked up from germline, CDR1 is GTSNPN and CDR2 is SVGIG (reference sequence). Trimming pared 7 bases from V and 5 bases from J, leaving 20 bases between. The length of the CDR3 is 15 residues.

This clonotype showed up just a few times. The chain combines TRBV14 with TRBJ2-1; D is ambiguous. V was pared by 0 bases and J by 7 bases, with 10 bases between. Germline CDR1 and CDR2: SGHDN and FVKESK. The CDR3 has 14 amino acids. The CDR3 loop is CASSQEGWVNEQFF. Written as DNA, the CDR3 is TGTGCCAGCAGCCAAGAGGGTTGGGTGAATGAGCAGTTCTTC.

This clonotype has more than one count but fewer than ten. This chain connects TRBV7-2 to TRBJ1-4, with 10 positions matching TRBD1. V was pared by 10 bases and J by 7 bases, with 6 bases of the junction left unmatched. Germline V CDR1 and CDR2: SGHTA, FQGNSA. The CDR3 sequence is 13 residues long. The CDR3 protein is CATRTGGGEKLFF. The DNA of the CDR3 is TGTGCCACTCGGACAGGGGGTGGTGAAAAACTGTTTTTT.

The chain's CDR3 is CASSLGQGDSGYTF. CDR3 sequence (DNA): TGTGCCAGCAGCCTCGGACAGGGGGATAGTGGCTACACCTTC. The chain has TRBV6-1 and TRBJ1-2; 10 bases align to TRBD1. V trimming: 6 bases; J trimming: 7 bases; junction bases outside the gene matches: 8. Germline assignment: CDR1 MNHNS and CDR2 SASEGT. This CDR3 has 14 amino acids.

This clonotype appeared once. A much larger clone lies a single base off, so this may be a read error. The rearrangement links TRBV27 to TRBJ2-5, with 13 bases fitting TRBD2. Losses at the gene ends were 4 bases for V and 4 bases for J; bases not matched to a gene: 9. The CDR3 sequence is 17 residues long. Per germline, CDR1 MNHEY and CDR2 SMNVEV (reference sequence). Here the CDR3 DNA reads TGTGCCAGCAGTTCCCGGACTAGCGGGAGAGGTTTAGAGACCCAGTACTTC. Translating gives CASSSRTSGRGLETQYF.

The chain joins TRBV2 to TRBJ1-1, with 7 nucleotides matching TRBD1. The V segment lost 6 bases and the J segment 6 bases; nucleotides outside the gene matches: 7. The germline CDR1 and CDR2 sequences are SNHLY and FYNNEI. The length of the CDR3 is 13 residues. CDR3 sequence: CASSLDRVPEAFF. The CDR3 DNA reads TGTGCCAGCAGCCTAGACAGGGTCCCTGAAGCTTTCTTT.

This clonotype was detected ten times or more. This rearrangement joins TRBV5-1 to TRBJ2-3; D is unresolved. Between the trimmed V and J ends, which lost 0 bases and 0 bases, there was a span of 8 bases. The CDR3 runs 15 residues. The germline V gene has CDR1 SGHRS and CDR2 YFSETQ. CDR3 DNA: TGCGCCAGCAGCTTGGGCCGCTATAGCACAGATACGCAGTATTTT. This translates into CASSLGRYSTDTQYF.

This clonotype was found many times. V gene TRBV12-3 or TRBV12-4 combines with J gene TRBJ1-2; D possibly corresponds to TRBD1 (5 bases). The CDR3 length is 13 residues. V lost 5 bases, J lost 6 bases, and 13 bases lay in between. DNA for the CDR3: TGTGCCAGCAGTGAGACGGGGACTAATGGCTACACCTTC. As protein: CASSETGTNGYTF.

This clonotype was detected a few times. The V and J genes are TRBV6-1 and TRBJ1-6; 7 nucleotides line up with TRBD1. CDR1 is MNHNS and CDR2 is SASEGT in the germline V gene. This CDR3 is 19 amino acids long. V trimming: 2 bases; J trimming: 6 bases; junction bases outside the gene matches: 16. Here the CDR3 DNA reads TGTGCCAGCAGTGAATACCATGGACAGGATGGGGGAATTAATTCACCCCTCCACTTT. Protein sequence: CASSEYHGQDGGINSPLHF.

This clonotype was counted ten times or more. This CDR3 reads CASSLENGLDEKLFF. Here the CDR3 DNA reads TGCGCCAGCAGCCTGGAAAATGGACTGGATGAAAAACTGTTTTTT. The chain couples TRBV5-1 to TRBJ1-4; no reliable D call. V was clipped by 4 bases and J by 6 bases, with 16 bases between them. Germline CDR1 and CDR2: SGHRS and YFSETQ. CDR3 length: 15 amino acids.

The chain combines TRBV30 with TRBJ1-1; D perhaps matches TRBD1 (6 bases). Between the trimmed V and J ends, which lost 5 bases and 5 bases, there was a span of 15 bases. The germline V gene has CDR1 GTSNPN and CDR2 SVGIG (reference sequence). The CDR3 spans 13 residues. CDR3 DNA: TGTGCCTGGGGAACAGGGTCGCGGACTGAAGCTTTCTTT. Residues: CAWGTGSRTEAFF.

This clonotype was observed many times. The chain combines TRBV5-1 with TRBJ2-2; 7 bases match TRBD1. The V and J ends lost 0 bases and 2 bases, in that order; junction bases with no gene match: 4. CDR1 and CDR2 (germline): SGHRS, YFSETQ. This CDR3 is 16 amino acids long. CDR3: CASSLETGSNTGELFF. The CDR3 coding sequence is TGCGCCAGCAGCTTGGAGACAGGGTCTAACACCGGGGAGCTGTTTTTT.

This clonotype was counted ten times or more. The V call is TRBV6-5, the J call TRBJ1-3; maybe TRBD1 (5 bases). The CDR3 length is 14 residues. Deletions cut 4 bases from V and 2 bases from J, with 9 bases between. CDR1 is MNHEY, CDR2 SVGAGI, per germline. As DNA, the CDR3 is TGTGCCAGCAGTTCCTCAGGGCCTGGAAACACCATATATTTT. It yields the protein CASSSSGPGNTIYF.